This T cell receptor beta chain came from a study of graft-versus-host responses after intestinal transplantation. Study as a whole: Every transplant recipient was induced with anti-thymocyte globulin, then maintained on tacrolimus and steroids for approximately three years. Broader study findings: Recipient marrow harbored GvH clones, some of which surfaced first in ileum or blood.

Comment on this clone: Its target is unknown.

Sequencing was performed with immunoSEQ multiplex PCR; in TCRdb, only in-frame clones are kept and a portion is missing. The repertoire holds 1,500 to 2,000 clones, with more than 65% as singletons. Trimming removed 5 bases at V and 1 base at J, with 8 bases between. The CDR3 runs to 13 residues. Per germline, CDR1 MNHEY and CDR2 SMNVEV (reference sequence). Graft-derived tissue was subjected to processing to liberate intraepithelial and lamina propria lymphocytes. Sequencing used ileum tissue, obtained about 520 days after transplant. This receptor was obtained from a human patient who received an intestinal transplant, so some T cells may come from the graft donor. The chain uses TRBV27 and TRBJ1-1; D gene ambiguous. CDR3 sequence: CASSHTANTEAFF. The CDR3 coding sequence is TGTGCCAGCAGTCATACAGCGAACACTGAAGCTTTCTTT.